This TCR beta chain derives from a study of sequential checkpoint blockade in melanoma (dated by TCRdb to the late 2010s). About the full investigation: Patients were assigned by 1:1 randomization to either first-line nivolumab followed by ipilimumab (arm A) or ipilimumab followed by nivolumab (arm B). For 20 to 25 patients, matched tumor biopsies were obtained before treatment and at week 13, following single-agent nivolumab (arm A) or ipilimumab (arm B). Roughly 85% of the matched pre- and post-treatment tumor biopsy pairs came from the same lesion. DNA from roughly 92 pretreatment melanoma tumor samples was subjected to TCRbeta immunosequencing. Both trial sequences were followed by maintenance nivolumab. Overall results and qualifications from the work: Validation of the response-prediction model combining TCR metrics and mutation burden is needed in larger, independent patient cohorts. Clinical benefit was about 30 times more likely to be achieved by patients whose tumor T-cell fraction and clonality increased by week 13. Tumor T-cell fraction and clonality correlated with PD-L1 staining and CD8+ T-cell counts but not with mutational load. In the nivolumab-first arm (arm A), pretreatment tumor TIL clonality was associated with response (P = .04). Small sample sizes and reduced statistical power limited the analyses of tumor T-cell fraction within each arm.

The junction carries 9 bases between V and J, which are trimmed by 5 bases and 5 bases respectively. CDR1 WSHSY and CDR2 SAAADI were looked up in the germline V gene. Including cysteine and phenylalanine, the CDR3 has 12 amino acids. Just CDR3 DNA is preserved here, 36 bases in frame from base 1. The immunoSEQ Assay was used to immunosequence TCRbeta CDR3 regions from genomic DNA. Before high-throughput sequencing, the genomic DNA was amplified using bias-controlled multiplex PCR. The authors processed their data as follows. To quantify the absolute abundance of each unique TCRbeta CDR3 region, the sequences were collapsed and filtered. Clonality, defined as 1 minus Pielou's evenness, was calculated using only productive rearrangements. Tumor T-cell fraction was calculated by normalizing TCRbeta template counts to the amount of usable DNA, which was estimated from several housekeeping genes. A previously published method was used to identify clones whose frequencies were significantly greater in on-treatment samples than in baseline samples. The clones in this table, taken by TCRdb from immuneACCESS, are in-frame only. Not every clone is retained; where verified, under half of the shortfall comes from an unresolved V gene, and the cause of the rest is unknown. D and trimming come from the DNA, and the V and J calls and clone size come from that table. This sample comprises some 2,400 clones, 27% of them detected only once. Together, the top ten hold 10% of the sample.

The treatment or condition tag for this specimen amounts to: randomized to nivolumab then ipilimumab (arm A) or the reverse (arm B). None of the patients in the trial had previously been given DNA-damaging chemotherapy. Samples were obtained from patients with melanoma enrolled in CheckMate 064, a randomized, open-label phase II trial of sequential checkpoint blockade. Genomic DNA from formalin-fixed paraffin-embedded (FFPE) tissue samples served as the input for tumor TCR sequencing. Notes on this clone: It has no known antigen specificity. No much larger clone is present one base from it, and per-base qualities are unavailable.

The chain links TRBV10-2 with TRBJ2-5, and possibly TRBD1, on 6 matching bases. The sequencing here drew on tumor tissue (inferred from file names), taken from a patient given nivolumab and ipilimumab in sequence. The clonotype originates from a human donor with melanoma. The CDR3 here reads CASSPQGETQYF. The nucleotides are TGCGCCAGCAGTCCCCAGGGGGAGACCCAGTACTTC.